This T cell receptor beta chain was documented in a study of cytomegalovirus exposure and HLA in healthy donors. This table comes from immunoSEQ multiplex PCR, and its TCRdb copy is limited to in-frame clones, with some not included. The sample has roughly 260,000 clones, around nine tenths seen once. Only one count was recorded for this clone. V was pared by 4 bases and J by 3 bases, with 6 bases of the junction left unmatched. The CDR3 covers 15 residues. Germline CDR1 and CDR2: SGHRS and YFSETQ. The sequenced material came from PBMCs. The chain is built from TRBV5-1 and TRBJ2-7; 11 bases are a match to TRBD1. The source is a man aged 18 to 30 in good health and CMV-seronegative. CDR3: CASSTGTGGFYEQYF. In nucleotides, the CDR3 is TGCGCCAGCAGCACCGGGACAGGGGGTTTCTACGAGCAGTACTTC.